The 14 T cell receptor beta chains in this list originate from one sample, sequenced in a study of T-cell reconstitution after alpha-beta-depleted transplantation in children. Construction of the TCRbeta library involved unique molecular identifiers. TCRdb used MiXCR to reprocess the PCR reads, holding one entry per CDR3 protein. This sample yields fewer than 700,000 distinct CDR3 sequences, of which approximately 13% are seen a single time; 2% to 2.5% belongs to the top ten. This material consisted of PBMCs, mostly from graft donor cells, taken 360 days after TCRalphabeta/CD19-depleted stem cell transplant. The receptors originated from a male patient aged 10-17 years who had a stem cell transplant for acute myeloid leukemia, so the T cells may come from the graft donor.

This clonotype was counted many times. This CDR3 reads CSARTSKSPVNIQYF. The CDR3 coding sequence is TGCAGTGCGAGGACTAGTAAGTCCCCTGTGAACATTCAGTACTTC. V is TRBV20-1 and J is TRBJ2-4, with 7 bases identical to TRBD2. Germline CDR1 reads DFQATT; CDR2 reads SNEGSKA (reference sequence). With 6 bases clipped from V and 7 bases from J, the junction kept 15 bases outside the gene matches. The CDR3 has 15 amino acids.

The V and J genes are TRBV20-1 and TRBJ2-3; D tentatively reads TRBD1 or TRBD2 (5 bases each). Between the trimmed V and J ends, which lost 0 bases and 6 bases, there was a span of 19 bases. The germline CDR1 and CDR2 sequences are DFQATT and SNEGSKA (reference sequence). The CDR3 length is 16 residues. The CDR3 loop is CSARDPKGTPGDTQYF. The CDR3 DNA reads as TGCAGTGCTAGAGATCCCAAGGGGACCCCGGGGGATACGCAGTATTTT.

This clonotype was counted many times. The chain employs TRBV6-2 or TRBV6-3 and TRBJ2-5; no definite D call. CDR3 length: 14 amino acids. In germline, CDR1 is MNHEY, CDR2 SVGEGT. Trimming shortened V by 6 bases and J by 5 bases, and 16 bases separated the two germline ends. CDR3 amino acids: CASSPPRSGETQYF. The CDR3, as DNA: TGTGCCAGCAGCCCCCCTCGGTCCGGGGAGACCCAGTACTTC.

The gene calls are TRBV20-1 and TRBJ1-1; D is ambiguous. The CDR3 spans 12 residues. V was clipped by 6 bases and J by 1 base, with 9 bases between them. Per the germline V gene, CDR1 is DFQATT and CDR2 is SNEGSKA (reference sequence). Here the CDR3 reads CSAPARNTEAFF. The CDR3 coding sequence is TGCAGTGCCCCCGCAAGGAACACTGAAGCTTTCTTT.

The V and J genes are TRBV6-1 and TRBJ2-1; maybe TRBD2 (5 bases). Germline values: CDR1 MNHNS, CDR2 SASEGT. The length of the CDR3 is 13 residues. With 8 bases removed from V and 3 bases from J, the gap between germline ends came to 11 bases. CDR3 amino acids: CASGEIVYNEQFF. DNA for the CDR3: TGTGCCAGCGGGGAGATAGTCTACAATGAGCAGTTCTTC.

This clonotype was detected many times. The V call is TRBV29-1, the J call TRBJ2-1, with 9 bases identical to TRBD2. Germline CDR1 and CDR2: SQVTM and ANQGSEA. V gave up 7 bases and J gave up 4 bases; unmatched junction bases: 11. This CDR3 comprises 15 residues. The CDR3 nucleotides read TGCAGCGCTGAGCTCGGGACTAGCATGTACAATGAGCAGTTCTTC. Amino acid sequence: CSAELGTSMYNEQFF.

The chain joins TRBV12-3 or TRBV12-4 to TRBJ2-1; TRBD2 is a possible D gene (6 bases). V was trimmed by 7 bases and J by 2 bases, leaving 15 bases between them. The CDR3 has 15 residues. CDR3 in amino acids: CASTGLSGAYNEQFF. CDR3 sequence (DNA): TGTGCCAGCACCGGGTTATCGGGGGCCTACAATGAGCAGTTCTTC.

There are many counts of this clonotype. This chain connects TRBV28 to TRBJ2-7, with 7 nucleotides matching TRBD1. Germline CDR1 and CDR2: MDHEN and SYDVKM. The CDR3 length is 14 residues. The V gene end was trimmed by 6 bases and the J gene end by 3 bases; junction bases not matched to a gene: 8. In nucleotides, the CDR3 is TGTGCCAGCAGAGCCGGGACAGAACTCTACGAGCAGTACTTC. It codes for CASRAGTELYEQYF.

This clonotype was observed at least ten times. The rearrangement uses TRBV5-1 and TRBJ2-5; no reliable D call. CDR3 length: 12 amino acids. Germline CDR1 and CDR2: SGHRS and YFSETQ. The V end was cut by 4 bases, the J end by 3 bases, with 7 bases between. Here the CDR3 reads CASSLPKETQYF. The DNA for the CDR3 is TGCGCCAGCAGCCTCCCGAAAGAGACCCAGTACTTC.

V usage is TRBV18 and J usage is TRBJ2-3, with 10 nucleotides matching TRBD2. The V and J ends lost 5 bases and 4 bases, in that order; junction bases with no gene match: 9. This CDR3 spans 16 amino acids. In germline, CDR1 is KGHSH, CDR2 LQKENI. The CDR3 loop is CASSFKAGGPSDTQYF. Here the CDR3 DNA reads TGTGCCAGCTCATTCAAAGCGGGAGGGCCGTCAGATACGCAGTATTTT. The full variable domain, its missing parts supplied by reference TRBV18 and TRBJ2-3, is NAGVMQNPRHLVRRRGQEARLRCSPMKGHSHVYWYRQLPEEGLKFMVYLQKENIIDESGMPKERFSAEFPKEGPSILRIQQVVRGDSAAYFCASSFKAGGPSDTQYFGPGTRLTVL.

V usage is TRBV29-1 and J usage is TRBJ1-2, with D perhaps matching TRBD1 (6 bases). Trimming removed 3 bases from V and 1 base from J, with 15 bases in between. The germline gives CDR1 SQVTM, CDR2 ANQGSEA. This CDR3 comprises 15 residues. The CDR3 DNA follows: TGCAGCGTTGATTCCAGGGGACCTTTTAACTATGGCTACACCTTC. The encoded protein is CSVDSRGPFNYGYTF.

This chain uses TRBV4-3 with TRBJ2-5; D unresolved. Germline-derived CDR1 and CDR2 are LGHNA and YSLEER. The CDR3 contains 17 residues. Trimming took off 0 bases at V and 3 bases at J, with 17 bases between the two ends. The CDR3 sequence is CASSQEYLKPREETQYF. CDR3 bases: TGCGCCAGCAGCCAAGAGTACCTTAAACCAAGGGAAGAGACCCAGTACTTC.

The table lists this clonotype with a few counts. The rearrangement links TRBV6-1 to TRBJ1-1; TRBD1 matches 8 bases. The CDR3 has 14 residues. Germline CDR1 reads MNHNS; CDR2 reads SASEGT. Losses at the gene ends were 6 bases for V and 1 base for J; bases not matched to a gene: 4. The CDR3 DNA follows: TGTGCCAGCAGAGGGACAGGAGCGAACACTGAAGCTTTCTTT. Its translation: CASRGTGANTEAFF.

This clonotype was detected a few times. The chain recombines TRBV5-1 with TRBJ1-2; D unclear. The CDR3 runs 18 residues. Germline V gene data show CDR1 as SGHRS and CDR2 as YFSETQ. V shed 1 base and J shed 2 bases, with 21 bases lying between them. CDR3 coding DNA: TGCGCCAGCAGCTTGCTTTCGTCCCGTAAAGACTGGAACTATGGCTACACCTTC. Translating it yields CASSLLSSRKDWNYGYTF.